A selection of T cell receptor beta chains follows, all from one sample in a study of T cells after somatic rescue of genetic block. TCRdb's copy holds only in-frame clones and misses some; the assay was immunoSEQ multiplex PCR. The sample includes some 15,000 clones, about 71% of them seen just once. The sample consisted of peripheral blood mononuclear cells (PBMCs). The receptors come from a boy between 10 and 17 years old. Both conserved end residues are trimmed from each CDR3. The order of the fields is CDR3 protein, D gene, J gene, V gene, CDR3 length. The D gene is left open where the match is weak.

cdr3_aa: ASSLPAGVSGNTIY
d_call: -
j_call: TRBJ1-3
v_call: TRBV5-1
cdr3_length: 14

cdr3_aa: VSSQDRGDSWGLQETQY
d_call: TRBD1
j_call: TRBJ2-5
v_call: TRBV14
cdr3_length: 17

cdr3_aa: ASSQGVTGGEKLF
d_call: -
j_call: TRBJ1-4
v_call: TRBV4-2
cdr3_length: 13

cdr3_aa: ASSWTGDIDEQY
d_call: TRBD1
j_call: TRBJ2-7
v_call: TRBV5-1
cdr3_length: 12

cdr3_aa: ASSLTLYLGLAKNIQY
d_call: -
j_call: TRBJ2-4
v_call: TRBV5-8
cdr3_length: 16

cdr3_aa: ASSFLQGGNVLT
d_call: TRBD1
j_call: TRBJ2-6
v_call: TRBV7-3
cdr3_length: 12

cdr3_aa: ASSLTGLLYEQY
d_call: -
j_call: TRBJ2-7
v_call: TRBV6-1
cdr3_length: 12

cdr3_aa: ASSSQDPGIQY
d_call: -
j_call: TRBJ2-4
v_call: TRBV6-5
cdr3_length: 11

cdr3_aa: ASSLKGLAGGPSYEQY
d_call: TRBD2
j_call: TRBJ2-7
v_call: TRBV5-4
cdr3_length: 16

cdr3_aa: ASRRGPGTQH
d_call: -
j_call: TRBJ1-5
v_call: TRBV6-1
cdr3_length: 10

cdr3_aa: ASSLGLAGIGEQF
d_call: TRBD2
j_call: TRBJ2-1
v_call: TRBV6-6
cdr3_length: 13

cdr3_aa: ASSGTGGIGELF
d_call: TRBD1
j_call: TRBJ2-2
v_call: TRBV19
cdr3_length: 12

cdr3_aa: ASSPDRGLGGYT
d_call: TRBD1
j_call: TRBJ1-2
v_call: TRBV6-4
cdr3_length: 12

cdr3_aa: SVRTSGRNEQF
d_call: TRBD2
j_call: TRBJ2-1
v_call: TRBV29-1
cdr3_length: 11

cdr3_aa: ATSYTATGGYEQY
d_call: TRBD1
j_call: TRBJ2-7
v_call: TRBV10-3
cdr3_length: 13

cdr3_aa: ASSFTLLGQGSSYEQY
d_call: TRBD1
j_call: TRBJ2-7
v_call: TRBV11-2
cdr3_length: 16

cdr3_aa: ASTLTGGDEQY
d_call: TRBD1
j_call: TRBJ2-7
v_call: TRBV6-1
cdr3_length: 11

cdr3_aa: AISDGGSGANVLT
d_call: -
j_call: TRBJ2-6
v_call: TRBV10-3
cdr3_length: 13

cdr3_aa: ASSLASGKISGEQF
d_call: TRBD2
j_call: TRBJ2-1
v_call: TRBV7-6
cdr3_length: 14

cdr3_aa: ASSPRSSAVFSNEKLF
d_call: -
j_call: TRBJ1-4
v_call: TRBV18
cdr3_length: 16

cdr3_aa: ASSWAGARTEAF
d_call: -
j_call: TRBJ1-1
v_call: TRBV6-1
cdr3_length: 12

cdr3_aa: ASSPPRVLAGRYEQY
d_call: TRBD2
j_call: TRBJ2-7
v_call: TRBV18
cdr3_length: 15

cdr3_aa: ASSYRGRPEKLF
d_call: -
j_call: TRBJ1-4
v_call: TRBV28
cdr3_length: 12

cdr3_aa: ASGQTTGNTIY
d_call: -
j_call: TRBJ1-3
v_call: TRBV6-1
cdr3_length: 11

cdr3_aa: ASGHRGENYGYT
d_call: TRBD1
j_call: TRBJ1-2
v_call: TRBV28
cdr3_length: 12

cdr3_aa: ASSPSGQQFYEQY
d_call: TRBD1
j_call: TRBJ2-7
v_call: TRBV9
cdr3_length: 13

cdr3_aa: ASSLTLARGRQETQY
d_call: -
j_call: TRBJ2-5
v_call: TRBV18
cdr3_length: 15

cdr3_aa: AIRPRTGDTEAF
d_call: TRBD1
j_call: TRBJ1-1
v_call: TRBV10-3
cdr3_length: 12

cdr3_aa: ASYPQGVQETQY
d_call: -
j_call: TRBJ2-5
v_call: TRBV28
cdr3_length: 12

cdr3_aa: ASSYSAGEGYEQY
d_call: TRBD2
j_call: TRBJ2-7
v_call: TRBV6-5
cdr3_length: 13

cdr3_aa: ASSLGVPTEAF
d_call: -
j_call: TRBJ1-1
v_call: TRBV5-1
cdr3_length: 11

cdr3_aa: ASSLGEGGDSNQPQH
d_call: -
j_call: TRBJ1-5
v_call: TRBV7-9
cdr3_length: 15

cdr3_aa: AWSVNRVETQY
d_call: -
j_call: TRBJ2-5
v_call: TRBV30
cdr3_length: 11

cdr3_aa: ASSYRTHYNEQF
d_call: -
j_call: TRBJ2-1
v_call: TRBV7-9
cdr3_length: 12

cdr3_aa: ASRWDRGGTEAF
d_call: TRBD1
j_call: TRBJ1-1
v_call: TRBV5-4
cdr3_length: 12

cdr3_aa: ASSYGRRGETQY
d_call: -
j_call: TRBJ2-5
v_call: TRBV6-5
cdr3_length: 12

cdr3_aa: AWSARTGGNTGELF
d_call: TRBD1
j_call: TRBJ2-2
v_call: TRBV30
cdr3_length: 14

cdr3_aa: ASRERGAPYEQY
d_call: TRBD2
j_call: TRBJ2-7
v_call: TRBV2
cdr3_length: 12

cdr3_aa: ASSLGTYEQY
d_call: -
j_call: TRBJ2-7
v_call: TRBV5-5
cdr3_length: 10

cdr3_aa: ASRSSPGLATNEKLF
d_call: -
j_call: TRBJ1-4
v_call: TRBV19
cdr3_length: 15

cdr3_aa: ASSPIASPFQETQY
d_call: -
j_call: TRBJ2-5
v_call: TRBV18
cdr3_length: 14

cdr3_aa: ASSGRQGKEKLF
d_call: -
j_call: TRBJ1-4
v_call: TRBV2
cdr3_length: 12

cdr3_aa: ASTSTDTQY
d_call: -
j_call: TRBJ2-3
v_call: TRBV6-5
cdr3_length: 9

cdr3_aa: ASSLAQGSQETQY
d_call: TRBD1
j_call: TRBJ2-5
v_call: TRBV7-9
cdr3_length: 13

cdr3_aa: ASSQSGLAGVHTGELF
d_call: TRBD2
j_call: TRBJ2-2
v_call: TRBV14
cdr3_length: 16

cdr3_aa: AISDRTSGAQETQY
d_call: TRBD2
j_call: TRBJ2-5
v_call: TRBV10-3
cdr3_length: 14

cdr3_aa: ASSLPYSTDTQY
d_call: -
j_call: TRBJ2-3
v_call: TRBV28
cdr3_length: 12

cdr3_aa: ASSVSPGNYGYT
d_call: -
j_call: TRBJ1-2
v_call: TRBV2
cdr3_length: 12

cdr3_aa: ASSQEDRAITEAF
d_call: TRBD1
j_call: TRBJ1-1
v_call: TRBV4-2
cdr3_length: 13

cdr3_aa: ASSYPWEGDTQY
d_call: -
j_call: TRBJ2-3
v_call: TRBV5-6
cdr3_length: 12

cdr3_aa: ASSYSRHDTGELF
d_call: -
j_call: TRBJ2-2
v_call: TRBV6-5
cdr3_length: 13

cdr3_aa: ASTHPTSGRARYRPDEQF
d_call: TRBD2
j_call: TRBJ2-1
v_call: TRBV28
cdr3_length: 18

cdr3_aa: ASSQRSGSGKNIQY
d_call: -
j_call: TRBJ2-4
v_call: TRBV5-1
cdr3_length: 14

cdr3_aa: ASNLRTSSYNEQF
d_call: TRBD2
j_call: TRBJ2-1
v_call: TRBV5-6
cdr3_length: 13